This T cell receptor beta chain was sequenced in a study of blood T cell repertoires in COVID-19. Study context: COVID-19 samples from acute and convalescent phases originated in the United States, Italy and Spain. The cDNA or gDNA used as material had been derived from T cells, B-cell-depleted T cells, or PBMCs.

The count of this clone is one. The CDR3 consists of 14 residues. Germline CDR1 and CDR2: MDHEN and SYDVKM. V was clipped by 5 bases and J by 4 bases, with 12 bases between them. Per the study methods: Quantification of nucleated cells was approximated via reference gene primer amplification. Libraries were prepared by immunoSEQ multiplex PCR; TCRdb keeps only in-frame clonotypes and omits some of them. D and trimming were read from the DNA, whereas the V and J calls and clone size are those reported in that table. The sample includes hundreds of thousands of clones, about 80% seen only once; the top ten take over 7.5%.

The sequence derives from an elderly woman with acute or convalescent COVID-19. J is TRBJ1-5 and V is TRBV28; D gene unclear. The sequencing input was peripheral blood. As DNA, the CDR3 is TGTGCCAGCAGTACCCGGACGGGGAATCAGCCCCAGCATTTT. Its translation is CASSTRTGNQPQHF.